The next 23 T cell receptor beta chains were all read from a single sample in a study of chemoradiotherapy in HPV16-positive cancers. Clones were read by immunoSEQ multiplex PCR, and TCRdb kept only the in-frame ones, dropping some. The data contain some 10,000 clones, around 93% of them singletons. Specimen: blood, collected from a patient who underwent chemoradiotherapy. Receptors were obtained from a human donor with HPV-associated anogenital cancer.

The V call is TRBV30, the J call TRBJ1-2, with 7 bases fitting TRBD1. V lost 3 bases and J lost 7; bases outside the gene matches: 5. Germline V gene lookup returns CDR1 GTSNPN and CDR2 SVGIG (reference sequence). The CDR3 sequence is 12 residues long. The CDR3 bases are TGTGCCTGGAGGCCAGGGGGTATTGGCTACACCTTC. Translating it yields CAWRPGGIGYTF.

This rearrangement joins TRBV15 to TRBJ1-2, with no clear D. The V end was cut by 7 bases, the J end by 2 bases, with 17 bases between. The germline V gene encodes CDR1 LNHNV and CDR2 YYDKDF (reference sequence). The CDR3 length is 15 residues. CDR3 sequence: CATTEEYGINYGYTF. The CDR3 DNA reads TGTGCCACCACCGAGGAGTACGGGATCAACTATGGCTACACCTTC.

This clone appeared once. The chain combines TRBV14 with TRBJ2-3, with D possibly being TRBD1 (6 bases). Germline CDR1 and CDR2: SGHDN and FVKESK. Trimming removed 4 bases from V and 2 bases from J, with 16 bases in between. There are 16 residues in the CDR3. The DNA for the CDR3 is TGTGCCAGCAGCCGAAAAGGGGGATCATACACAGATACGCAGTATTTT. It codes for CASSRKGGSYTDTQYF.

About this clone itself: One junction end does not reproduce the germline sequence, and a read error may be involved. The chain has TRBV5-1 and TRBJ2-3, with 8 bases lining up with TRBD1. CDR3 size: 12 residues. CDR1 is SGHRS, CDR2 YFSETQ, per germline. The CDR3 protein is CASSLSRDRWNF. The DNA of the CDR3 is TGCGCCAGCAGCCTCAGCCGGGACAGGTGGAATTTT.

The chain is built from TRBV7-6 and TRBJ2-3; 9 bases map to TRBD2. The CDR3 is made up of 17 amino acids. After removal of 3 bases from V and 5 bases from J, the junction contained 12 bases not matched to a gene. Germline CDR1 is SGHVS and CDR2 is FNYEAQ. The CDR3 here is CASSFELGAGGLDTQYF. DNA of the CDR3: TGTGCCAGCAGCTTTGAGTTAGGAGCGGGGGGATTAGATACGCAGTATTTT.

The chain links TRBV7-8 to TRBJ1-3; 9 nucleotides match TRBD1. V gave up 4 bases and J gave up 0 bases; unmatched junction bases: 7. The CDR3 extends over 17 amino acids. CDR1 is SGHVS and CDR2 is FQNEAQ in the germline V gene. The CDR3 reads CASSSWTGAVSGNTIYF. CDR3 bases: TGTGCCAGCAGCTCATGGACAGGGGCGGTCTCTGGAAACACCATATATTTT.

The chain recombines TRBV10-3 with TRBJ2-5; 9 nucleotides agree with TRBD2. CDR1 ENHRY and CDR2 SYGVKD come from the germline V gene. With 5 bases clipped from V and 3 bases from J, the junction kept 7 bases outside the gene matches. The CDR3 spans 15 residues. In nucleotides, the CDR3 is TGTGCCATCAGTTCCGGGACTAGCACCGAAGAGACCCAGTACTTC. This codes for CAISSGTSTEETQYF.

This clone was seen just once. The chain recombines TRBV7-7 with TRBJ2-5; perhaps TRBD2 as D (5 bases). The germline V gene has CDR1 SSHAT and CDR2 FNYEAQ (reference sequence). V lost 2 bases to trimming and J lost 5 bases, with 9 bases between them. This CDR3 is 13 amino acids long. CDR3 in amino acids: CASSLIARETQYF. The CDR3 DNA follows: TGTGCCAGCAGCTTAATAGCGAGGGAGACCCAGTACTTC. The whole variable domain, filled in from reference TRBV7-7 and TRBJ2-5, reads GAGVSQSPRYKVTKRGQDVTLRCDPISSHATLYWYQQALGQGPEFLTYFNYEAQPDKSGLPSDRFSAERPEGSISTLTIQRTEQRDSAMYRCASSLIARETQYFGPGTRLLVL.

This chain connects TRBV6-4 to TRBJ2-5; TRBD1 aligns across 7 bases. This CDR3 has 12 amino acids. Trimming took 4 bases from V and 4 from J; bases not matched to a gene: 0. Per the germline V gene, CDR1 is MRHNA and CDR2 is SNTAGT. CDR3 sequence reads: CASSGQGETQYF. The CDR3 nucleotides read TGTGCCAGCAGTGGACAGGGAGAGACCCAGTACTTC.

The gene calls are TRBV7-7 and TRBJ2-5; 9 bases map to TRBD2. CDR3 length: 16 residues. The ends lost 5 bases at V and 5 bases at J; junction bases unmatched: 12. Germline V gives CDR1 SSHAT, CDR2 FNYEAQ (reference sequence). The CDR3 DNA follows: TGTGCCAGCAGCCCCCGATTGGGTAGCGGGGGTGAGACCCAGTACTTC. Encoded protein: CASSPRLGSGGETQYF.

CDR3 sequence reads: CASSLWGAGNQPQHF. CDR3 bases: TGTGCCAGCAGCTTGTGGGGGGCTGGCAATCAGCCCCAGCATTTT. The chain combines TRBV5-5 with TRBJ1-5, with D possibly being TRBD1 (6 bases). CDR3 length: 15 residues. Trimming removed 1 base at V and 2 bases at J, with 10 bases between. The germline CDR1 and CDR2 sequences are SGHKS and YYEKEE (reference sequence). The full variable domain, with the rest looked up from reference TRBV5-5 and TRBJ1-5, is DAGVTQSPTHLIKTRGQQVTLRCSPISGHKSVSWYQQVLGQGPQFIFQYYEKEERGRGNFPDRFSARQFPNYSSELNVNALLLGDSALYLCASSLWGAGNQPQHFGDGTRLSIL.

The V and J genes are TRBV5-6 and TRBJ2-2, with 9 bases identical to TRBD1. CDR3 size: 16 residues. With 4 bases clipped from V and 0 bases from J, the junction kept 4 bases outside the gene matches. The V gene's germline CDR1 is SGHDT and CDR2 YYEEEE. The CDR3 DNA follows: TGTGCCAGCAGCCACCGGACAGGGGCGAACACCGGGGAGCTGTTTTTT. Protein: CASSHRTGANTGELFF.

This chain uses TRBV5-6 with TRBJ1-2; D unclear. The germline V gene has CDR1 SGHDT and CDR2 YYEEEE. The V end was cut by 7 bases, the J end by 0 bases, with 10 bases between. The CDR3 is 13 amino acids. The CDR3 nucleotides read TGTGCCAGCTCCCTAGAAGCTAACTATGGCTACACCTTC. Translated, it gives CASSLEANYGYTF.

This chain joins TRBV19 and TRBJ2-5; the D gene is possibly TRBD2 (5 bases). CDR1 is LNHDA and CDR2 is SQIVND in the germline V gene (reference sequence). Trimming stripped 6 bases from V and 4 bases from J, with 15 bases between. This CDR3 region has 14 residues. The CDR3: CASSPALGGETQYF. DNA for the CDR3: TGTGCCAGTAGCCCCGCCCTTGGAGGAGAGACCCAGTACTTC.

The chain employs TRBV19 and TRBJ2-1; the D gene is possibly TRBD1 (5 bases). CDR1 is LNHDA and CDR2 is SQIVND in the germline V gene (reference sequence). The CDR3 contains 13 residues. V was shortened by 8 bases and J by 7 bases, with 15 bases between the two germline ends. The CDR3: CASSGRVLNEQFF. The CDR3 DNA is TGTGCCAGTTCGGGCAGGGTCCTGAATGAGCAGTTCTTC.

This clone was picked up one time. This chain connects TRBV7-2 to TRBJ2-7; TRBD1 might be the D (6 bases). This CDR3 region has 13 residues. Germline CDR1 is SGHTA and CDR2 is FQGNSA. Trimming removed 3 bases at V and 3 bases at J, with 9 bases between. The CDR3 coding sequence is TGTGCCAGCAGCTTCGGGACAAACTACGAGCAGTACTTC. Its translation is CASSFGTNYEQYF. Full variable domain (missing parts from reference TRBV7-2 and TRBJ2-7): GAGVSQSPSNKVTEKGKDVELRCDPISGHTALYWYRQSLGQGLEFLIYFQGNSAPDKSGLPSDRFSAERTGGSVSTLTIQRTQQEDSAVYLCASSFGTNYEQYFGPGTRLTVT.

The chain recombines TRBV10-1 with TRBJ2-3; D uncertain. V was cut by 3 bases and J by 2 bases, with 6 bases left in between. Looked up from germline, CDR1 is WNHNN and CDR2 is SYGVQD (reference sequence). The CDR3 has 13 residues. The CDR3 loop reads CASSDTLTDTQYF. For the CDR3, the DNA is TGCGCCAGCAGTGACACTCTCACAGATACGCAGTATTTT.

V and J are TRBV6-1 and TRBJ2-2; 8 nucleotides align to TRBD1. CDR1 is MNHNS and CDR2 is SASEGT in the germline V gene. The J segment lost 3 bases and the V segment lost 4 bases, leaving 4 bases of the junction unmatched. CDR3 length: 15 amino acids. The CDR3 nucleotides are TGTGCCAGCAGTGGACAGGGGTTTTACACCGGGGAGCTGTTTTTT. Translating gives CASSGQGFYTGELFF.

The chain has TRBV2 and TRBJ1-1; D ambiguous. The CDR3 sequence is 13 residues long. Germline CDR1 is SNHLY and CDR2 is FYNNEI. V shed 3 bases and J shed 1 base, with 6 bases lying between them. As DNA, the CDR3 is TGTGCCAGCAGTGAGCAAAAGAACACTGAAGCTTTCTTT. Encoded protein: CASSEQKNTEAFF.

The J gene is TRBJ2-1, the V gene TRBV6-1, with 8 bases matching TRBD1. The CDR3 is 15 amino acids. V trimming: 1 base; J trimming: 2 bases; junction bases outside the gene matches: 1. The germline CDR1 and CDR2 sequences are MNHNS and SASEGT. CDR3 residues: CASSEGTGPYNEQFF. The CDR3 DNA reads as TGTGCCAGCAGTGAAGGGACAGGGCCCTACAATGAGCAGTTCTTC.

V gene TRBV6-1 combines with J gene TRBJ2-3, with 7 bases identical to TRBD2. V dropped 7 bases and J dropped 0; count of bases not matched to a gene: 4. The CDR3 length is 14 residues. Germline CDR1 MNHNS, CDR2 SASEGT. CDR3 DNA: TGTGCCAGCACAGCGGGATCTAGCACAGATACGCAGTATTTT. This codes for CASTAGSSTDTQYF.

The table lists this clone with a count of one. CDR3 sequence reads: CASSGNRGSRAFF. As DNA, the CDR3 is TGTGCCAGCAGCGGAAACAGGGGAAGTCGTGCTTTCTTT. The V call is TRBV9, the J call TRBJ1-1, with TRBD1 matching 7 bases. Trimming at V came to 3 bases and at J to 11 bases, leaving 10 bases not matched to a gene. This CDR3 is built from 13 residues. Germline V CDR1 and CDR2: SGDLS, YYNGEE.

The chain recombines TRBV9 with TRBJ1-6; D is perhaps TRBD1 (5 bases). V lost 4 bases and J lost 11, with 28 bases in between. CDR1 and CDR2 (germline): SGDLS, YYNGEE. The CDR3 totals 18 residues. The CDR3 protein is CASSPRGGQGGVGTPLHF. The CDR3 bases are TGTGCCAGCAGCCCGCGGGGAGGTCAGGGCGGCGTGGGGACACCCCTCCACTTT. Variable domain in full (rest from reference TRBV9 and TRBJ1-6): DSGVTQTPKHLITATGQRVTLRCSPRSGDLSVYWYQQSLDQGLQFLIQYYNGEERAKGNILERFSAQQFPDLHSELNLSSLELGDSALYFCASSPRGGQGGVGTPLHFGNGTRLTVT.